The entry below gives a single TCR beta chain sequence along with its context. Its antigen has not been determined. No base qualities exist here, and no much larger clone lies one base off it. The sequencer was an Illumina HiSeq 2000. Multiplex PCR amplification was used to build the TCR beta chain libraries. High-throughput sequencing was used to analyze the amplified TCR beta chain products. TCRdb passed the public sequencing reads through fastp at Q25 and MiXCR, retaining productive beta sequences. Rows with a matching CDR3 protein are joined into one entry that keeps the most common DNA and genes. This sample gives 12,000 or so distinct CDR3 sequences in total; over 45% of them show up just once. Jointly, the top ten make up more than 30% of the sample. The data belong to a study of breast tumors, draining lymph nodes, adjacent tissues (dated by TCRdb to the mid-2010s). About the full investigation: TCR beta repertoires were compared across tumor, adjacent nontumor tissue and axillary lymph nodes obtained from breast cancer patients. In human breast cancer, the study set out to assess how tumor, surrounding tissue and draining lymph node repertoires relate to one another and whether T cells might be exchanged between them.

The investigation overall reported the following: The conclusion that tumor T cells originate in lymph nodes was framed as consistent with a hypothesis rather than directly demonstrated. The data were considered consistent with most tumor T cells being derived from the lymph node and subsequently expanding within tumor tissue. In luminal-like breast cancer, tumor and nontumor tissue repertoires resembled each other significantly more than in basal-like breast cancer. Tumors showed preferential V and J gene usage, and their T-cell repertoire diversity fell below that of lymph nodes yet above that of nontumor tissue.

The specimen sequenced was breast tumor tissue. The clonotype originates from a female donor with breast cancer. Some clones in this sample may be carry-over from other donors' samples.

The CDR3 protein: CASKTDLAKNIQYF. The bases read TGTGCCAGCAAAACGGACCTAGCCAAAAACATTCAGTACTTC. The chain is assembled from TRBV12-3 or TRBV12-4 and TRBJ2-4; the D gene cannot be resolved reliably. The CDR3 starts with the cysteine, ends with the phenylalanine, and has 14 residues. Here the CDR3 DNA is all that survives: 42 bases in frame from base 1. V gives up 7 bases and J gives up 0 bases, and the segment between their germline ends measures 10 bases.